This T cell receptor (beta chain) was sequenced in a study of shared clonotypes between healthy human individuals. Regarding the study as a whole: Only blood samples were collected, and tissue repertoires likely differ. For sorted subsets, rarefaction showed incomplete sequencing despite large depth. Generation of non-shared clonotypes was less probable than generation of clonotypes shared by all four donors.

Concerning this clone: Its antigen is as yet unknown.

Several immunoSEQ 96-well plates shared each subset's DNA, each plate a replicate. The repertoire was sequenced with immunoSEQ multiplex PCR; TCRdb's copy has only in-frame clones and lacks some. The sample lists roughly 2.1 million clones, 90% to 95% occurring once. J lost 3 bases, V lost 3 bases, and 5 bases had no gene match. In germline, CDR1 is LNHDA, CDR2 SQIVND (reference sequence). This CDR3 is built from 16 residues. As defined, naive CD8 cells were CD45RO-negative and positively selected for CCR7, with terminally differentiated effector memory CD45RA+ cells excluded. The gene calls are TRBV19 and TRBJ1-5; TRBD1 matches at 10 bases. This clonotype was sampled from a man aged 18 to 29 in good health. Some clones in this sample may be carry-over from other donors' samples. Source material: naive CD8+ T cells from PBMCs. The DNA for the CDR3 is TGTGCCAGTAGTATCGATGGGACAGGGGTCAATCAGCCCCAGCATTTT. Its translation is CASSIDGTGVNQPQHF.